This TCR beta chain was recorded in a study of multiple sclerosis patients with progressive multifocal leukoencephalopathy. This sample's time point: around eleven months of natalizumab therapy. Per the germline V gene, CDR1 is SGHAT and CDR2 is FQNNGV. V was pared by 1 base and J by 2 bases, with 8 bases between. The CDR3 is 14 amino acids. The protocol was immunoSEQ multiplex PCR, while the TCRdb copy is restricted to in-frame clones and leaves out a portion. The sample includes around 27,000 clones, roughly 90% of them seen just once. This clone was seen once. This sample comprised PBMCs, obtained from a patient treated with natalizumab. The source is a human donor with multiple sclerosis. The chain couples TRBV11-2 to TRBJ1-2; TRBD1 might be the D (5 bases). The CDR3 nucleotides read TGTGCCAGCAGCTTAGGCCCAGGGAACTATGGCTACACCTTC. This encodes CASSLGPGNYGYTF.